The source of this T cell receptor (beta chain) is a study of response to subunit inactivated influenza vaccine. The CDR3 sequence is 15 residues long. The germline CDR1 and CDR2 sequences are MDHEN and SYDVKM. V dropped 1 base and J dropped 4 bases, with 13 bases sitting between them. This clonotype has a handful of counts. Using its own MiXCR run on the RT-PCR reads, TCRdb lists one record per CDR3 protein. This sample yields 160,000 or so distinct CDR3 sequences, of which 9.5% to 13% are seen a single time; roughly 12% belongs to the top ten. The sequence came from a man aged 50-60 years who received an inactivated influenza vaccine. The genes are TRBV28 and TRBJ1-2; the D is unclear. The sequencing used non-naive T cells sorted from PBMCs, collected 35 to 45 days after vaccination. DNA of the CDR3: TGTGCCAGCAGTTTATCACTTCCGGCGGTCTATGGCTACACCTTC. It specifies CASSLSLPAVYGYTF.